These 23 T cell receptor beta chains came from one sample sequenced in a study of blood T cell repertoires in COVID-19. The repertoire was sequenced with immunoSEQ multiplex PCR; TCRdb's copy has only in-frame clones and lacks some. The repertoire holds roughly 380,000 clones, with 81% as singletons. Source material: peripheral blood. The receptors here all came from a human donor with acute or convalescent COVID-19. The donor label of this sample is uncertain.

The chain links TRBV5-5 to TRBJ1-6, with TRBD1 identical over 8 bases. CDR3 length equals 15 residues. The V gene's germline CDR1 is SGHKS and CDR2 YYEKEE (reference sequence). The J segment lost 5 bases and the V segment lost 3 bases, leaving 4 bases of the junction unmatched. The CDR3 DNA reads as TGTGCCAGCAGCTCCAGGACAGGGAATAATTCACCCCTCCACTTT. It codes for CASSSRTGNNSPLHF.

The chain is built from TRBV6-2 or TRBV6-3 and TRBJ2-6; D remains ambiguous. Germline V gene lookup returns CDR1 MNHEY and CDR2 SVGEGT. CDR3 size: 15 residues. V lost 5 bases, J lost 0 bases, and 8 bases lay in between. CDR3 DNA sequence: TGTGCCAGCAGTCTAAGCCTCTCTGGGGCCAACGTCCTGACTTTC. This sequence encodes CASSLSLSGANVLTF.

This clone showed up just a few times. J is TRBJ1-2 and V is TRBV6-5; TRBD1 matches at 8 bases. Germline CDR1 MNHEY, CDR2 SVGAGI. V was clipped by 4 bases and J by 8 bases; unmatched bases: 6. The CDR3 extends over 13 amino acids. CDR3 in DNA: TGTGCCAGCAGTTCGACAGACAGGGGCGGCTACACCTTC. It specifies CASSSTDRGGYTF.

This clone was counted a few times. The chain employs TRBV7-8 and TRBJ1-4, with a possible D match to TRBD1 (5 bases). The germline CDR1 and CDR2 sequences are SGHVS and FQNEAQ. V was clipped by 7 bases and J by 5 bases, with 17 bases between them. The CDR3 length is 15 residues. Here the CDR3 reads CASTLTGTRNEKLFF. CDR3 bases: TGTGCCAGCACACTTACAGGAACCAGAAATGAAAAACTGTTTTTT.

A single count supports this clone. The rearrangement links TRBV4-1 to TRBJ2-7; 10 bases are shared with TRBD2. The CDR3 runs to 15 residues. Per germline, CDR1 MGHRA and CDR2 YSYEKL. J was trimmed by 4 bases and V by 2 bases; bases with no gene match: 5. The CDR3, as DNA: TGCGCCAGCAGCCAACCGGGACTAGCGTTTTACGAGCAGTACTTC. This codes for CASSQPGLAFYEQYF.

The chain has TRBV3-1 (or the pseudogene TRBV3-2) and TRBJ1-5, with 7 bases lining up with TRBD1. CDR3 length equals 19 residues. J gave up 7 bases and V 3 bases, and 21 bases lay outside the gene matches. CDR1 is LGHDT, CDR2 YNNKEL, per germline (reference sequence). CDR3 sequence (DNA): TGTGCCAGCAGCCATCGAGGACAGGTAATTTGTCGGGGGAGACAGCCCCAGCATTTT. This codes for CASSHRGQVICRGRQPQHF.

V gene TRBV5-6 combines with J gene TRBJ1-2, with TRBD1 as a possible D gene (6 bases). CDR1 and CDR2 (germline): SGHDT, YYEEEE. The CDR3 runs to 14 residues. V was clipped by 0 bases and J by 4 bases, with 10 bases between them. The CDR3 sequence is CASSLGQGIYGYTF. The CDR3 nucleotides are TGTGCCAGCAGCTTGGGCCAGGGGATCTATGGCTACACCTTC.

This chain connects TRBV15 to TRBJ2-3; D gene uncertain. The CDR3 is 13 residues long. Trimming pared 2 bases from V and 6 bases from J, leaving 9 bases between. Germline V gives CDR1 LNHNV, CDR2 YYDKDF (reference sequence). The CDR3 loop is CATSRSLSDTQYF. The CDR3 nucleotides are TGTGCCACCAGCAGATCCCTTTCGGATACGCAGTATTTT. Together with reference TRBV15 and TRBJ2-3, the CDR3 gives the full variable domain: DAMVIQNPRYQVTQFGKPVTLSCSQTLNHNVMYWYQQKSSQAPKLLFHYYDKDFNNEADTPDNFQSRRPNTSFCFLDIRSPGLGDTAMYLCATSRSLSDTQYFGPGTRLTVL.

The CDR3 DNA follows: TGTGCCAGCAGCTCCCTTGTCCCTTCCAGGAATGGCTACACCTTC. It translates to CASSSLVPSRNGYTF. The chain employs TRBV7-6 and TRBJ1-2; D not certain. This CDR3 is 15 amino acids long. With 4 bases removed from V and 6 bases from J, the gap between germline ends came to 18 bases. Germline CDR1 is SGHVS and CDR2 is FNYEAQ.

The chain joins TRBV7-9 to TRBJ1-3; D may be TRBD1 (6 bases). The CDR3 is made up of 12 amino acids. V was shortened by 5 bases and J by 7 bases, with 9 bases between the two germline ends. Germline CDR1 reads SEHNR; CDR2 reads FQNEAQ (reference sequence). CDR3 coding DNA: TGTGCCAGCAGCCTCACAGGGAACACCATATATTTT. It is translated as CASSLTGNTIYF.

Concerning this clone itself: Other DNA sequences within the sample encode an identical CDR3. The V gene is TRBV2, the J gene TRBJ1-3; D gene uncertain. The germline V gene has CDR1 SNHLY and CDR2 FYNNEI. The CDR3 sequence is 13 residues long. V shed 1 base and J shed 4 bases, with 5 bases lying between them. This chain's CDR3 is CASSEDRGNTIYF. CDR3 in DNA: TGTGCCAGCAGTGAAGACAGAGGAAACACCATATATTTT.

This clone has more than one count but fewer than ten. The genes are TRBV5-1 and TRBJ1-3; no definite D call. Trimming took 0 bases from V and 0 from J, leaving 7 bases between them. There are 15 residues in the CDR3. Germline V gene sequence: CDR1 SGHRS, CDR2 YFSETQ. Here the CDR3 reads CASSLDSGSGNTIYF. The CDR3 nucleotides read TGCGCCAGCAGCTTGGATAGCGGCTCTGGAAACACCATATATTTT.

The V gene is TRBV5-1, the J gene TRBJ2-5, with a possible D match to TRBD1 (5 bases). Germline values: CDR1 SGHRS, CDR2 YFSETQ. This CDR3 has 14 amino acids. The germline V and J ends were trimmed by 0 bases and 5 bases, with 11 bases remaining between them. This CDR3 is CASSLVPGKETQYF. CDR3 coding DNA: TGCGCCAGCAGCTTGGTTCCAGGGAAGGAGACCCAGTACTTC.

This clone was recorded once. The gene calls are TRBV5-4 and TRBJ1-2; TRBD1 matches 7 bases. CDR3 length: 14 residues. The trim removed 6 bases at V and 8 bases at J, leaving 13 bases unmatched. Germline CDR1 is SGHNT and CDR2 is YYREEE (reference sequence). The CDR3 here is CASTSGQEEWGYTF. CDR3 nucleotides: TGTGCCAGCACTTCAGGACAGGAAGAGTGGGGCTACACCTTC.

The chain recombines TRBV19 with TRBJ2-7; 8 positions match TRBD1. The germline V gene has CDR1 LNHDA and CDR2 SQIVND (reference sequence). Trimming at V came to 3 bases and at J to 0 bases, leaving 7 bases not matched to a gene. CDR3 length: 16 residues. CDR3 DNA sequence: TGTGCCAGTAGTATGGGCGGGCAGGGGGCCTCCTACGAGCAGTACTTC. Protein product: CASSMGGQGASYEQYF.

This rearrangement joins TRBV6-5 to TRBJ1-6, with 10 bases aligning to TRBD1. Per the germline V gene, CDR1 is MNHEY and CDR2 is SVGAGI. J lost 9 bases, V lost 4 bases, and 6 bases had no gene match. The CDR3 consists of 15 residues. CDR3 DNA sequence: TGTGCCAGCAGTTCAGCCCGGGACAGGGGTTCACCCCTCCACTTT. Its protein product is CASSSARDRGSPLHF.

In DNA, the CDR3 is TGTGCCAGCAGCCATAGTAGAGAGGGCACTGAAGCTTTCTTT. This codes for CASSHSREGTEAFF. This sequence joins TRBV3-1 (or the pseudogene TRBV3-2) and TRBJ1-1, with unresolved D. The CDR3 extends over 14 amino acids. The germline gives CDR1 LGHDT, CDR2 YNNKEL (reference sequence). With 3 bases removed from V and 4 bases from J, the gap between germline ends came to 12 bases.

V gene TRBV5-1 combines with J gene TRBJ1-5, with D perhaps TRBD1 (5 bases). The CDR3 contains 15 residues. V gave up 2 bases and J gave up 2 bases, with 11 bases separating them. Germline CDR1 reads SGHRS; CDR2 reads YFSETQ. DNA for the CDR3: TGCGCCAGCAGCTTCTTTACAGGCGGCAATCAGCCCCAGCATTTT. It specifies CASSFFTGGNQPQHF.

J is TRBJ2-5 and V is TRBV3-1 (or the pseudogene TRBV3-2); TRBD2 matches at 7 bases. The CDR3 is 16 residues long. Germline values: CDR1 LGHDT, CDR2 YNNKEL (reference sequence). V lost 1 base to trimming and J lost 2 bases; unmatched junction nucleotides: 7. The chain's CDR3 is CASSQVTLAPQETQYF. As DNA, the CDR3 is TGTGCCAGCAGCCAAGTAACACTAGCGCCTCAAGAGACCCAGTACTTC.

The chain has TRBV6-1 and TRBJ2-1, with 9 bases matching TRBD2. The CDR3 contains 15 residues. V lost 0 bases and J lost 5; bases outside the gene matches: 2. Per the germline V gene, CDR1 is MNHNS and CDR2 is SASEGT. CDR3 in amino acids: CASSEATSGNNEQFF. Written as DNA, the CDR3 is TGTGCCAGCAGTGAAGCGACTAGCGGTAACAATGAGCAGTTCTTC.

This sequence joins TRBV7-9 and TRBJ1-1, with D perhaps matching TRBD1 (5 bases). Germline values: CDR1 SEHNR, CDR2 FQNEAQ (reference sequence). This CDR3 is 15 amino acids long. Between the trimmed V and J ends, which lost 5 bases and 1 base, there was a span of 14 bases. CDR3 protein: CASSTIVGANTEAFF. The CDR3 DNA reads TGTGCCAGCAGCACCATTGTAGGGGCGAACACTGAAGCTTTCTTT.

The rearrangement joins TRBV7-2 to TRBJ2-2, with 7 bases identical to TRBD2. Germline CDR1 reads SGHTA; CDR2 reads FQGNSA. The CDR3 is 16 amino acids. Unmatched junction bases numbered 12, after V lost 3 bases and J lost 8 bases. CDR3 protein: CASSLVSAGAGGELFF. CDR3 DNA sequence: TGTGCCAGCAGCTTGGTCTCCGCGGGAGCTGGGGGGGAGCTGTTTTTT.

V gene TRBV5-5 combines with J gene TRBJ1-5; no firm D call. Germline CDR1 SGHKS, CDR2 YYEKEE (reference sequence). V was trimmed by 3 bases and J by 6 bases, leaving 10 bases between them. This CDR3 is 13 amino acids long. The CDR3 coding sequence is TGTGCCAGCAGCTCGAGGCCGGGTCAGCCCCAGCATTTT. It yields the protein CASSSRPGQPQHF.